These 9 T cell receptor beta chains were all obtained from the same sample, sequenced in a study of blood T cell repertoires in COVID-19. The repertoire was sequenced with immunoSEQ multiplex PCR; TCRdb's copy has only in-frame clones and lacks some. The table shows fewer than 30,000 clones, with 85% occurring only once. Sequencing input: peripheral blood. Receptors were obtained from a human donor in a cohort sampled during active COVID-19.

This clone was detected only once. The rearrangement joins TRBV7-8 to TRBJ2-3; 8 positions agree with TRBD1. The CDR3 has 15 amino acids. Germline values: CDR1 SGHVS, CDR2 FQNEAQ. V was pared by 4 bases and J by 2 bases, with 5 bases of the junction left unmatched. The CDR3 DNA is TGTGCCAGCAGCTCCCGACAGGGGATCACAGATACGCAGTATTTT. Translated, it gives CASSSRQGITDTQYF.

The V gene is TRBV7-9, the J gene TRBJ2-1; 9 nucleotides match TRBD2. V shed 4 bases and J 2 bases; nucleotides not matched to a gene: 3. Germline values: CDR1 SEHNR, CDR2 FQNEAQ (reference sequence). This CDR3 has 15 residues. CDR3 amino acids: CASSSSGVPYNEQFF. Here the CDR3 DNA reads TGTGCCAGCAGCTCTAGCGGGGTTCCCTACAATGAGCAGTTCTTC.

The genes are TRBV6-5 and TRBJ1-1; no reliable D call. The CDR3 consists of 14 residues. Germline V gives CDR1 MNHEY, CDR2 SVGAGI. Trimming cost V 5 bases and J 7 bases, with 17 bases left between them. The CDR3 nucleotides are TGTGCCAGCAGTCCGCCCATGGAGAGAGGTGAAGCTTTCTTT. Protein product: CASSPPMERGEAFF.

The count of this clone is one. V is TRBV7-8 and J is TRBJ2-1; 10 bases fit TRBD2. Germline lookup yields CDR1 SGHVS and CDR2 FQNEAQ. Trimming took 6 bases from V and 4 from J; bases not matched to a gene: 6. The CDR3 runs 15 residues. The CDR3, as DNA: TGTGCCAGCAGTCGTCTAGCGGGGGATTACAATGAGCAGTTCTTC. Translated: CASSRLAGDYNEQFF.

The V gene is TRBV24-1, the J gene TRBJ2-5, with 9 bases lining up with TRBD1. Germline CDR1 is KGHDR and CDR2 is SFDVKD. V lost 2 bases and J lost 3; bases outside the gene matches: 6. This CDR3 contains 16 residues. CDR3 amino acids: CATSDWGTGSKETQYF. CDR3 bases: TGTGCCACCAGTGATTGGGGGACAGGGTCCAAAGAGACCCAGTACTTC.

The chain has TRBV4-3 and TRBJ2-3, with TRBD2 matching over 9 bases. CDR1 and CDR2 (germline): LGHNA, YSLEER. CDR3 length equals 16 residues. V was pared by 3 bases and J by 5 bases, with 9 bases of the junction left unmatched. For the CDR3, the DNA is TGCGCCAGCAGCCATCTAGGCGGGGGGGCCAGAGATACGCAGTATTTT. As protein: CASSHLGGGARDTQYF.

The V and J genes are TRBV13 and TRBJ2-7; D gene ambiguous. Germline V gene sequence: CDR1 PRHDT, CDR2 FYEKMQ (reference sequence). Trimming left V 1 base short and J 0 bases short, with 4 bases between. The CDR3 spans 13 residues. CDR3 sequence reads: CASSLAHSYEQYF. CDR3 nucleotide sequence: TGTGCCAGCAGCTTAGCACACTCCTACGAGCAGTACTTC.

The chain links TRBV14 to TRBJ2-2; D unresolved. Germline CDR1 SGHDN, CDR2 FVKESK. Trimming shortened V by 6 bases and J by 0 bases, and 11 bases separated the two germline ends. This CDR3 region has 15 residues. Written as DNA, the CDR3 is TGTGCCAGCAGTTTCACACAATCGAACACCGGGGAGCTGTTTTTT. Residues: CASSFTQSNTGELFF.

The chain is built from TRBV27 and TRBJ2-7, with TRBD1 identical over 7 bases. Losses at the gene ends were 7 bases for V and 3 bases for J; bases not matched to a gene: 9. Germline-derived CDR1 and CDR2 are MNHEY and SMNVEV (reference sequence). The CDR3 length is 14 residues. The CDR3 is CASKVTGLSYEQYF. CDR3 in DNA: TGTGCCAGCAAAGTGACAGGGCTAAGCTACGAGCAGTACTTC.